This TCR beta chain was recorded in a study of T cells in Graves' hyperthyroidism and ophthalmopathy. General observations from the study: The authors' 13 V-J model separated ophthalmopathy from stable hyperthyroidism.

This clonotype was found many times. Its target is unknown. Stable hyperthyroidism: no ophthalmopathy progression over 18 months of follow-up. Hyperthyroidism patients were newly diagnosed, had disease duration under 2 months, and were aged 18 to 65 years. Fresh peripheral blood, approximately 9.7 ml, was the source of the PBMCs. The CDR3 is made up of 15 amino acids. In germline, CDR1 is MNHNS, CDR2 SASEGT. After removal of 6 bases from V and 4 bases from J, the junction contained 11 bases not matched to a gene. From RNA transcripts, TCR beta CDR3 regions were amplified. HTBI primers drove first-round RT-PCR of the TCR CDR3. TCRdb passed the multiplex PCR reads through MiXCR, listing each CDR3 protein once. There are some 510,000 distinct CDR3 sequences in the sample; more than 20% occur only once, and 26% lies in the top ten.

The chain recombines TRBV6-1 with TRBJ1-1; 7 nucleotides match TRBD1. The clonotype originates from a man between 18 and 35 years old with Graves' hyperthyroidism. The sequenced sample was blood. DNA of the CDR3: TGTGCCAGCAGCCCCCCCCGACAGGGAGGCACTGAAGCTTTCTTT. It is translated as CASSPPRQGGTEAFF.